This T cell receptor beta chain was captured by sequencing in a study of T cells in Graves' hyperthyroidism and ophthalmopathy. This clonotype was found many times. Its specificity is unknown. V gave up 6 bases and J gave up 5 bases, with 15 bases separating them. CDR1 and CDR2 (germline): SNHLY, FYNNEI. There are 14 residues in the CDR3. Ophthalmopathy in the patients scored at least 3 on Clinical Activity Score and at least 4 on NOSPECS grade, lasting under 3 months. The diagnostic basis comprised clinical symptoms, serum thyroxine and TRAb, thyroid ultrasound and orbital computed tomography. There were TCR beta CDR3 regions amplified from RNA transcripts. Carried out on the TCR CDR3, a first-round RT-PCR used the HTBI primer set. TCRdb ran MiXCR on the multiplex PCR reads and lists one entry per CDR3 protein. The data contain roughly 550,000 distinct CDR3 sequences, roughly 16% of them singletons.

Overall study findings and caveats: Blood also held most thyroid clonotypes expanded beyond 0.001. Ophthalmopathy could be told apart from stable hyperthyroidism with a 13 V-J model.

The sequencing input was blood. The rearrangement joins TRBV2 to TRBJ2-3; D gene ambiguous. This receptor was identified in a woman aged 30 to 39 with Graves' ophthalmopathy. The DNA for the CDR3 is TGTGCCAGCAGAAATCCGAGACTGATAGATACGCAGTATTTT. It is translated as CASRNPRLIDTQYF.